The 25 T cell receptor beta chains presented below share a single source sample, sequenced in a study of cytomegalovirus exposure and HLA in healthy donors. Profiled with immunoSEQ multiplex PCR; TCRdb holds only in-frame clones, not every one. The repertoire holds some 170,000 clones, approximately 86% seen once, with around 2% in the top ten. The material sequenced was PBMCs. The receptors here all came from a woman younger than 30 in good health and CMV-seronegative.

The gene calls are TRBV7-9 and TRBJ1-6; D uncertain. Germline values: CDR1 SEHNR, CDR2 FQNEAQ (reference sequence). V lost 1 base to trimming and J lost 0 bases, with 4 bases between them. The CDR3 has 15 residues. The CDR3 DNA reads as TGTGCCAGCAGCTTAGACTACTCCTATAATTCACCCCTCCACTTT. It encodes CASSLDYSYNSPLHF.

Written as DNA, the CDR3 is TGCGCCAGCAGAGGGACACAAGGGTATGGCGGGGAGCTGTTTTTT. Translating gives CASRGTQGYGGELFF. The gene calls are TRBV5-1 and TRBJ2-2; tentative D call: TRBD1 (6 bases). The germline gives CDR1 SGHRS, CDR2 YFSETQ. The CDR3 totals 15 residues. Trimming cost V 5 bases and J 7 bases, with 18 bases left between them.

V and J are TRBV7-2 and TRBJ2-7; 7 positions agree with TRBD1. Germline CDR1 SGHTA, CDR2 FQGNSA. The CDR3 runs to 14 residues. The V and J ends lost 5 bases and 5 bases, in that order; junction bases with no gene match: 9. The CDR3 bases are TGTGCCAGCAGCCCCCGACAGGGAAGGAACGAGCAGTACTTC. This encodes CASSPRQGRNEQYF.

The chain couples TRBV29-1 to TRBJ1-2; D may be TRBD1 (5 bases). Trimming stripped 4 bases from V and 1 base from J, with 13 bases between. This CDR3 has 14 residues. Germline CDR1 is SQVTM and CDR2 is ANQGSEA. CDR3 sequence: CSVGPGNINYGYTF. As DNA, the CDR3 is TGCAGCGTTGGTCCAGGGAATATTAACTATGGCTACACCTTC.

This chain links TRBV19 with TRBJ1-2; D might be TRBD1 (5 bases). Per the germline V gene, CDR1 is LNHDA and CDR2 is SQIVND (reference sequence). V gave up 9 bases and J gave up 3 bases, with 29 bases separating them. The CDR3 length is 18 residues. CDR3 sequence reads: CASGSLRGDRTGDYGYTF. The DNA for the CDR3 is TGTGCCAGCGGGTCTTTAAGAGGGGACCGCACGGGGGACTATGGCTACACCTTC.

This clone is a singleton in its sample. The DNA of the CDR3 is TGCGCCAGCAGCCAAGATAGGGGGCTCGGCGAAAAACTGTTTTTT. Its translation: CASSQDRGLGEKLFF. The rearrangement uses TRBV4-1 and TRBJ1-4; 7 bases fit TRBD1. The CDR3 spans 15 residues. Germline CDR1 MGHRA, CDR2 YSYEKL. Losses at the gene ends were 0 bases for V and 8 bases for J; bases not matched to a gene: 6.

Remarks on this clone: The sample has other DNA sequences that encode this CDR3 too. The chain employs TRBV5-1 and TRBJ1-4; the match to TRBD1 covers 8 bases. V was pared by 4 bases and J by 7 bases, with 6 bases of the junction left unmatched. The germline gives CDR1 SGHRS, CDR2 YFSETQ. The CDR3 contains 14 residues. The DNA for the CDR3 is TGCGCCAGCAGCCTGGACAGGGTGGGTGAAAAACTGTTTTTT. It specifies CASSLDRVGEKLFF.

CDR3 sequence: CASSSRVGGGWLSYEQYF. CDR3 coding DNA: TGTGCCAGCAGCTCCCGGGTAGGGGGCGGTTGGCTCTCCTACGAGCAGTACTTC. This sequence joins TRBV11-1 and TRBJ2-7, with 7 bases matching TRBD1. Trimming cost V 4 bases and J 0 bases; bases outside gene matches: 15. Looked up from germline, CDR1 is SGHAT and CDR2 is FQDESV (reference sequence). The CDR3 consists of 18 residues.

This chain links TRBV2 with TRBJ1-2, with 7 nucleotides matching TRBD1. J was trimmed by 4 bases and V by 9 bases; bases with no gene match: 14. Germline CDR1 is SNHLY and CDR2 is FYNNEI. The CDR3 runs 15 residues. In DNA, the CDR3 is TGTGCCAGTTCGAACGGGGCAGGGGGAGGCTATGGCTACACCTTC. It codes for CASSNGAGGGYGYTF.

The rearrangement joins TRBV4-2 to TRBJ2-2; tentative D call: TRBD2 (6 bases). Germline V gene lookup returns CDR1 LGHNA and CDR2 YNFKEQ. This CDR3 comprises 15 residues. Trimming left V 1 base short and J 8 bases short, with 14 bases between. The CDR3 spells CASSQGFAEGGELFF. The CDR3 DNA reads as TGTGCCAGCAGCCAAGGGTTCGCGGAGGGGGGGGAGCTGTTTTTT.

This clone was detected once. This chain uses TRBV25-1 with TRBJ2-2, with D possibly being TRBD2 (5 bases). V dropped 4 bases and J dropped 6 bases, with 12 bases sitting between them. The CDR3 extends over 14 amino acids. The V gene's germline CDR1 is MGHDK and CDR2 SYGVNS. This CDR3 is CASSAPLAPGELFF. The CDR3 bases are TGTGCCAGCAGTGCTCCCCTAGCACCCGGGGAGCTGTTTTTT.

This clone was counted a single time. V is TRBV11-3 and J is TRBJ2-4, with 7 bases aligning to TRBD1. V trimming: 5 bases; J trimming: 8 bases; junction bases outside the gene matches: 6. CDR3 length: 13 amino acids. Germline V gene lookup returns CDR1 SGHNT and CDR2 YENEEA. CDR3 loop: CASSHRDSDIQYF. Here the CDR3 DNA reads TGTGCCAGCAGCCACCGGGACAGTGACATTCAGTACTTC.

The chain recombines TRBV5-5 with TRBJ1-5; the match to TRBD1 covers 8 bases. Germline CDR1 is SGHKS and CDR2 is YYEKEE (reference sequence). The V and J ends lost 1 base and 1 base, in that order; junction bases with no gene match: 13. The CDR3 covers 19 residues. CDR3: CASSLTVIRGPASNQPQHF. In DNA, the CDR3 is TGTGCCAGCAGCTTGACCGTGATCAGGGGGCCCGCGAGCAATCAGCCCCAGCATTTT.

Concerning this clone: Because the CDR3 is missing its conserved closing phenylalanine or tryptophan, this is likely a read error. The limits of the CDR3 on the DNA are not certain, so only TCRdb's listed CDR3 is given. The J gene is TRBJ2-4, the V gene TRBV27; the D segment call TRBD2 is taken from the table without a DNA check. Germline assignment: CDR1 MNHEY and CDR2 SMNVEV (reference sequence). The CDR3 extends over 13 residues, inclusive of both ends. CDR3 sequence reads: CASSSPISGRKTG.

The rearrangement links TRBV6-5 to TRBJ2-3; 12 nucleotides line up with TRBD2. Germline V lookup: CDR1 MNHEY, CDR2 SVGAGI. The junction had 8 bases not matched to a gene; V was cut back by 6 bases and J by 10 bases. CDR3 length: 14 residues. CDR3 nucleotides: TGTGCCAGCAGCCTGACTAGCGGGGGCTGGGCGCAGTATTTT. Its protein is CASSLTSGGWAQYF.

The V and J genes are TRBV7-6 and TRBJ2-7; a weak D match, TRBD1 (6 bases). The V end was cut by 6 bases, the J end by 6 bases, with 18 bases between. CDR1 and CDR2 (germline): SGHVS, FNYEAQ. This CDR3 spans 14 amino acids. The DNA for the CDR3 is TGTGCCAGCAGTTTGTCGGGCCCCAGGGGCGAGCAGTACTTC. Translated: CASSLSGPRGEQYF.

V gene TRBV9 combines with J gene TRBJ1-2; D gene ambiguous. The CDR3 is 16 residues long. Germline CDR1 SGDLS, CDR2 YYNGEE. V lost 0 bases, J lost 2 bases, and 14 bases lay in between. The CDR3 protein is CASSVEVRQYNYGYTF. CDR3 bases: TGTGCCAGCAGCGTAGAGGTGAGGCAGTACAACTATGGCTACACCTTC.

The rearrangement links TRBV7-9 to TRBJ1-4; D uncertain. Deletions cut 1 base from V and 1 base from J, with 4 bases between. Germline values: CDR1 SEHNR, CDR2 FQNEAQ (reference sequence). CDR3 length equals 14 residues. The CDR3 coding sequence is TGTGCCAGCAGCTTAGACGGAACTAATGAAAAACTGTTTTTT. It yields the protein CASSLDGTNEKLFF.

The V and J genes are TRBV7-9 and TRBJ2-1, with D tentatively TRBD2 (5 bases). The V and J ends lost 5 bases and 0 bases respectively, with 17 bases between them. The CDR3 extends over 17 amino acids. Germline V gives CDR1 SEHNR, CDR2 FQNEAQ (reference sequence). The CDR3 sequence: CASSTRTASSSYNEQFF. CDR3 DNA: TGTGCCAGCAGCACCCGGACTGCCTCGAGCTCCTACAATGAGCAGTTCTTC.

CDR3 in amino acids: CASSISHTVFYGYTF. The CDR3 nucleotides read TGTGCCAGTAGTATTTCTCACACCGTCTTCTATGGCTACACCTTC. The chain combines TRBV19 with TRBJ1-2, with no clear D. The length of the CDR3 is 15 residues. CDR1 LNHDA and CDR2 SQIVND come from the germline V gene (reference sequence). Trimming took 3 bases from V and 4 from J, leaving 15 bases between them.

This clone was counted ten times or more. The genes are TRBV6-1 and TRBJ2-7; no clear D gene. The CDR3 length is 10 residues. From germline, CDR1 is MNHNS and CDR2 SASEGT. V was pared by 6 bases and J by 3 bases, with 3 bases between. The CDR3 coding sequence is TGTGCCAGCAGCTTCTACGAGCAGTACTTC. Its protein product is CASSFYEQYF.

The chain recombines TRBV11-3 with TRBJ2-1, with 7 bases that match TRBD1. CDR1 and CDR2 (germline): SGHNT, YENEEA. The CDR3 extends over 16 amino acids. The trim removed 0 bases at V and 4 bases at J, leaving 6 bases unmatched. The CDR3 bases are TGTGCCAGCAGCTTAGATGGTAACAGGGGTTACAATGAGCAGTTCTTC. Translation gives CASSLDGNRGYNEQFF.

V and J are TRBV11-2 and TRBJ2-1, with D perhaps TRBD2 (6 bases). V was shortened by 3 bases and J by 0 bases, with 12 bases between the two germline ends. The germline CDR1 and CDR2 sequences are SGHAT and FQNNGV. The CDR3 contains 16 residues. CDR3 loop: CASSFHGSPSYNEQFF. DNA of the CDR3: TGTGCCAGCAGCTTCCACGGGAGTCCCTCCTACAATGAGCAGTTCTTC.

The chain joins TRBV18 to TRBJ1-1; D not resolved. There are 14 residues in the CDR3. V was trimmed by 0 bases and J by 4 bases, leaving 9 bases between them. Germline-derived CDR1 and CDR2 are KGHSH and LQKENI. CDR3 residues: CASSPPLGVTEAFF. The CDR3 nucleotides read TGTGCCAGCTCACCACCCCTGGGCGTCACTGAAGCTTTCTTT.

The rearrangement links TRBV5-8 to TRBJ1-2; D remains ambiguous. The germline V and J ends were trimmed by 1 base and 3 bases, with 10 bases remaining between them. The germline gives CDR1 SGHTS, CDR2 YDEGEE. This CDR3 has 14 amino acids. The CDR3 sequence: CASSLRQQDYGYTF. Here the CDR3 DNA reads TGTGCCAGCAGCTTGAGGCAGCAGGACTATGGCTACACCTTC.